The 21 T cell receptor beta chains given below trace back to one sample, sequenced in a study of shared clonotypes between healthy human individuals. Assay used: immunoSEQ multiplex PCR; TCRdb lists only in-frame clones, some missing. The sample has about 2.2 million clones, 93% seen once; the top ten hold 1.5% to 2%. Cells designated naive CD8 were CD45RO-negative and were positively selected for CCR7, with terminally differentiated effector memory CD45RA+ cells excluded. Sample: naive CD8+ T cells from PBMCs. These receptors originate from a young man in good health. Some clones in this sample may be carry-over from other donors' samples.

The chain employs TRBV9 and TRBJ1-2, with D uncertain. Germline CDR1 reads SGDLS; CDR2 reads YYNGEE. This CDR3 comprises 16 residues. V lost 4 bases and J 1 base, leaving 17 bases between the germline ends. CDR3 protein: CASSPWEGTDNYGYTF. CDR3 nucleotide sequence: TGTGCCAGCAGCCCCTGGGAGGGCACGGATAACTATGGCTACACCTTC.

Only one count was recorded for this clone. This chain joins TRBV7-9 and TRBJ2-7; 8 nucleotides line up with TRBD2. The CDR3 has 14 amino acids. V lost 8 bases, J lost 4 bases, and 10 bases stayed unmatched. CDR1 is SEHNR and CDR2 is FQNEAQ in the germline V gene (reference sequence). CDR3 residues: CASESSGRLYEQYF. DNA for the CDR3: TGTGCCAGCGAATCTAGCGGGCGCCTATACGAGCAGTACTTC.

The CDR3 protein is CASSDWGPSNQPQHF. DNA for the CDR3: TGTGCCAGCAGTGATTGGGGCCCGAGCAATCAGCCCCAGCATTTT. The rearrangement links TRBV6-1 to TRBJ1-5; D might be TRBD1 (5 bases). This CDR3 has 15 residues. Trimming cost V 3 bases and J 1 base, with 10 bases left between them. In germline, CDR1 is MNHNS, CDR2 SASEGT.

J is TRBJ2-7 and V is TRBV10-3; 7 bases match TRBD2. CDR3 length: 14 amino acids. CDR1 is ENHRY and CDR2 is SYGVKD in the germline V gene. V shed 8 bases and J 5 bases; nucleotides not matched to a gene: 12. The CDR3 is CAIAWEGGPNEQYF. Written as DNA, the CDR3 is TGTGCCATCGCTTGGGAGGGAGGGCCTAACGAGCAGTACTTC.

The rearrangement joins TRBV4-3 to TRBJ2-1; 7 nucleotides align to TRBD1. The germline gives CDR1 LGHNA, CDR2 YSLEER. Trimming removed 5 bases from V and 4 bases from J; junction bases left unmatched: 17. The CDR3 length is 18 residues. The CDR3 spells CASSGLFSGGPKYNEQFF. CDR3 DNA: TGCGCCAGCAGCGGGCTTTTTTCAGGGGGACCTAAGTACAATGAGCAGTTCTTC.

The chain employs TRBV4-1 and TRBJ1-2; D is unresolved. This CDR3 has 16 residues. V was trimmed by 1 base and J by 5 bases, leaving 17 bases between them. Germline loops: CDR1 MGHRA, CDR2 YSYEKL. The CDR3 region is CASSQVGFTGGYGYTF. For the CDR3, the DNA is TGCGCCAGCAGCCAAGTGGGGTTCACGGGTGGTTATGGCTACACCTTC.

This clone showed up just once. DNA of the CDR3: TGTGCCAGCAGATTAGGGCCATACAATGAGCAGTTCTTC. It is translated as CASRLGPYNEQFF. This chain connects TRBV14 to TRBJ2-1; unclear D gene. This CDR3 is built from 13 residues. Trimming removed 6 bases from V and 4 bases from J, with 10 bases in between. Germline values: CDR1 SGHDN, CDR2 FVKESK.

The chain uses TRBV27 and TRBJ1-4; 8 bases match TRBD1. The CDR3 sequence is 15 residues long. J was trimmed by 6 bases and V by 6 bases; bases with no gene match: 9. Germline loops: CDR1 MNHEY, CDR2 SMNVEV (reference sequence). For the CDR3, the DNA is TGTGCCAGCAGCCCAACAGGGGGAGGTTATGAAAAACTGTTTTTT. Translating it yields CASSPTGGGYEKLFF. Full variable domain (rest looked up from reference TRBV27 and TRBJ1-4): EAQVTQNPRYLITVTGKKLTVTCSQNMNHEYMSWYRQDPGLGLRQIYYSMNVEVTDKGDVPEGYKVSRKEKRNFPLILESPSPNQTSLYFCASSPTGGGYEKLFFGSGTQLSVL.

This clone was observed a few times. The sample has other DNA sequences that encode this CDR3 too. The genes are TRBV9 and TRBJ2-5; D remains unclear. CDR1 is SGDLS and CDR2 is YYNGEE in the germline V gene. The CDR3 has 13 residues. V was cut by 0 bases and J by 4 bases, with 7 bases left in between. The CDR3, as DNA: TGTGCCAGCAGCGTAGGGGGTCGAGAGACCCAGTACTTC. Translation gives CASSVGGRETQYF.

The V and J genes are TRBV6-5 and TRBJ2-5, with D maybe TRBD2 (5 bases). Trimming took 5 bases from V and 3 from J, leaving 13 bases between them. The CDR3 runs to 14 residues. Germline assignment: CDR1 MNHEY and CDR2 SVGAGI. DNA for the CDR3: TGTGCCAGCAGTCCCGGAGGTGAGGAAGAGACCCAGTACTTC. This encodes CASSPGGEEETQYF.

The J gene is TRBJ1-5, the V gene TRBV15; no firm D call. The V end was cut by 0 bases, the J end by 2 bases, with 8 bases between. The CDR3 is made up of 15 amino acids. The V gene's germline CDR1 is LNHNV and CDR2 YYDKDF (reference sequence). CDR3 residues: CATSRDWAGNQPQHF. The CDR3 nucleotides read TGTGCCACCAGCAGAGATTGGGCGGGCAATCAGCCCCAGCATTTT.

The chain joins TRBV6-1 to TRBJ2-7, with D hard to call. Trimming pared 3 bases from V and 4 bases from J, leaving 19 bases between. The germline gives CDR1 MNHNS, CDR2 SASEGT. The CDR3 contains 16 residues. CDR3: CASSEFSVGDSYEQYF. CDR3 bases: TGTGCCAGCAGTGAGTTTTCGGTAGGAGATTCGTACGAGCAGTACTTC.

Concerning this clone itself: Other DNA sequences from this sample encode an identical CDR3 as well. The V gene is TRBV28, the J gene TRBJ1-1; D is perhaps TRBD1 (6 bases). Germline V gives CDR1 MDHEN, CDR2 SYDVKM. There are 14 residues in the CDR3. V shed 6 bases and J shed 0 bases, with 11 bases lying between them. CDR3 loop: CASSLDRMNTEAFF. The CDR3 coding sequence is TGTGCCAGCAGCTTGGACAGAATGAACACTGAAGCTTTCTTT. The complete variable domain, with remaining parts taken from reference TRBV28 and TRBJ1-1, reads DVKVTQSSRYLVKRTGEKVFLECVQDMDHENMFWYRQDPGLGLRLIYFSYDVKMKEKGDIPEGYSVSREKKERFSLILESASTNQTSMYLCASSLDRMNTEAFFGQGTRLTVV.

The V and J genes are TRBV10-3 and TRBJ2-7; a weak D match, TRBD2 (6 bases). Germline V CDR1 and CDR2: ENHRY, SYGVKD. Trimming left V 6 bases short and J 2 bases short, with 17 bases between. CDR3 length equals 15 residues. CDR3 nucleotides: TGTGCCATCAGAGGGACTTCTCAGCCCCCCTACGAGCAGTACTTC. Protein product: CAIRGTSQPPYEQYF.

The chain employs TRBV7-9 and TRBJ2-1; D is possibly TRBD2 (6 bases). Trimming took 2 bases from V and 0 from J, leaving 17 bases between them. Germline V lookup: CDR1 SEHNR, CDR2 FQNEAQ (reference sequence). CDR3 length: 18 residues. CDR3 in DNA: TGTGCCAGCAGCTTACCGCTGGTAGCGGAAAGCTCCTACAATGAGCAGTTCTTC. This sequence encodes CASSLPLVAESSYNEQFF.

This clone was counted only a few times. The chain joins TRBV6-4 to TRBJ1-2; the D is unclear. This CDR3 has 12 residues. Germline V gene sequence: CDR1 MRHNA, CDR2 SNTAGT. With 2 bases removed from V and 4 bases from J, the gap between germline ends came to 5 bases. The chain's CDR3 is CASSDGIYGYTF. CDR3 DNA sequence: TGTGCCAGCAGTGACGGGATCTATGGCTACACCTTC.

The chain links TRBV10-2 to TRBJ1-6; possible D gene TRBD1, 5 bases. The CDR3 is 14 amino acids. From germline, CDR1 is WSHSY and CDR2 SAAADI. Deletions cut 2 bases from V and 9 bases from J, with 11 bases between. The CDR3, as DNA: TGCGCCAGCAGTGAGGCCGACAGTAGTTCACCCCTCCACTTT. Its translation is CASSEADSSSPLHF.

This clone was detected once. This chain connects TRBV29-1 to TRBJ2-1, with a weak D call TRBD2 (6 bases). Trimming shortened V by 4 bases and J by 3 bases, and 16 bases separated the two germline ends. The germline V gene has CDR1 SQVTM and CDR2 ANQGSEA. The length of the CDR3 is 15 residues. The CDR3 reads CSVGGGTGIYNEQFF. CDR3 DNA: TGCAGCGTTGGAGGCGGGACTGGGATCTACAATGAGCAGTTCTTC.

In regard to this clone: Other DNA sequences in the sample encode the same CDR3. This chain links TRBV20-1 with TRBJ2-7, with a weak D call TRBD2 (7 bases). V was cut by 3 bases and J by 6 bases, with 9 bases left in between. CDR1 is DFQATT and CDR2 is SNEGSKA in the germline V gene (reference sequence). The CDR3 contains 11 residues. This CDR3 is CSARRGGEQYF. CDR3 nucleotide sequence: TGCAGTGCTAGGAGGGGGGGCGAGCAGTACTTC.

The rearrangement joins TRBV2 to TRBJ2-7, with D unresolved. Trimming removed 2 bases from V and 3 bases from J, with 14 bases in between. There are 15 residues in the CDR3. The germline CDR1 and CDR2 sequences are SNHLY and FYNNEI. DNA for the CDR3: TGTGCCAGCAGTGAAAGGTGGGCGGCTGTCTACGAGCAGTACTTC. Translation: CASSERWAAVYEQYF.

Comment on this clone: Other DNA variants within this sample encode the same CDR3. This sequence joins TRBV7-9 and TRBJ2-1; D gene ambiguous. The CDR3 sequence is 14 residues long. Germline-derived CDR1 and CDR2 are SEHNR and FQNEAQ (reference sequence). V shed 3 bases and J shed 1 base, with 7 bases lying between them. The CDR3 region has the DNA TGTGCCAGCAGCTTGGACGGATCCTACAATGAGCAGTTCTTC. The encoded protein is CASSLDGSYNEQFF.